At least ten counts were recorded for the clone carrying this T cell receptor beta chain. This sample was taken from a study of T-cell reconstitution after alpha-beta-depleted transplantation in children. Germline CDR1 SGHTA, CDR2 FQGNSA. The length of the CDR3 is 14 residues. Unmatched junction bases numbered 4, after V lost 3 bases and J lost 4 bases. This sample's TCRbeta library carried unique molecular identifier barcodes. TCRdb fed the PCR reads into MiXCR, producing one record per CDR3 protein. Of 65,000 to 90,000 distinct CDR3 sequences listed, 9.5% to 13% are singletons. The chain couples TRBV7-2 to TRBJ2-5; 8 bases fit TRBD2. The sample was PBMCs, taken before TCRalphabeta/CD19-depleted stem cell transplant. The origin of this receptor is a boy younger than 18 with acute myeloid leukemia, due to receive a stem cell transplant. This chain's CDR3 is CASSFKLAGETQYF. In DNA form, the CDR3 reads TGTGCCAGCAGCTTTAAGCTAGCGGGAGAGACCCAGTACTTC.